This T cell receptor beta chain was identified in a study of human versus mouse CDR3 diversity and MHC coevolution. Study background: Reported immunoSEQ sensitivity was one in 200,000 T cells, with reduced amplification bias.

Repertoires were generated with immunoSEQ multiplex PCR, while TCRdb's copy carries only in-frame clones and drops some. Of around 74,000 clones listed, about 90% are singletons. Sorting isolated naive CD4 T cells lacking CD45RO and expressing CD62L. Findings of the study overall: Among all groups, most of the three human donors showed least clonal inequality. By iCHAO1, human TCR beta clonotypes numbered 1.5 million to 2 million, the most.

Note on this clone: Its antigen is currently unknown.

Trimming stripped 9 bases from V and 4 bases from J, with 11 bases between. There are 12 residues in the CDR3. Germline V gene data show CDR1 as SGHNT and CDR2 as YYREEE (reference sequence). This rearrangement joins TRBV5-4 to TRBJ2-1; D ambiguous. The sequence came from a person aged 25 to 75 in good health. The sample consisted of naive CD4+ T cells from blood. Documented subset: CD45RO-negative CD62L-positive naive CD4 T cells. CDR3 sequence reads: CAMTDLYNEQFF. In DNA form, the CDR3 reads TGTGCCATGACCGACTTGTACAATGAGCAGTTCTTC.